The clone carrying this T cell receptor beta chain was found a few times. TCRdb used MiXCR to reprocess the 5' RACE reads, holding one entry per CDR3 protein. This table holds fewer than 300,000 distinct CDR3 sequences, around 17% found once. This specimen comes from a study of T-cell memory formation after mild COVID-19. CDR1 is MNHEY, CDR2 SMNVEV, per germline (reference sequence). V lost 0 bases, J lost 7 bases, and 6 bases lay in between. The CDR3 totals 12 residues. Source material: PBMCs or a T cell subset sorted from them (not recorded which). V usage is TRBV27 and J usage is TRBJ2-5, with D perhaps TRBD2 (6 bases). The receptor's source is a man in his late teens or twenties who had mild COVID-19 (a few samples of this study predate the infection). Cell type and time point are not known. In DNA, the CDR3 is TGTGCCAGCAGTTTATCGGGGGGGACCCAGTACTTC. This sequence encodes CASSLSGGTQYF.